The sequence of this T cell receptor (delta chain) was determined in a study of Vγ9Vδ2 T cells in congenital toxoplasmosis (dated by TCRdb to the early 2020s). Notes on the research overall: The diagnosis of congenital toxoplasmosis relied on IgG, IgM and IgA serology, Western blot and an in-house interferon-gamma release assay. This study compared the CDR3 repertoires of the gamma and delta chains in sorted blood gammadelta T cells from congenitally T. gondii-infected infants versus uninfected infants. Repertoire sequencing was done on samples from infants at 2 months after birth and at 1 year of age. TCR sequencing was performed on about five infected and some ten uninfected infants at 2 months and on 3 infected and 4 uninfected infants at 1 year. Points the paper makes about the study in general: Two months was the earliest age with enough suitable sample material for TCR repertoire analysis, so newborn repertoires were not sequenced. At 2 months, infected infants appeared to have fewer N additions in TRGV9 and TRDV2 CDR3s than uninfected infants, particularly in TRDV2-TRDJ1 sequences. At 1 year of age, repertoire differences between infected and uninfected infants were less clear than at 2 months. Both infected and uninfected infants showed a high prevalence of a public TRGV9 clonotype. Germline-encoded fetal-type TRDV2 CDR3 sequences seemed to be more prevalent in infected than in uninfected 2-month-old infants, with an in utero expansion footprint being suggested.

Template-switch reverse transcription with SuperScript II was used to generate cDNA, with TRGC- and TRDC-specific primers combined in a single tube. The TRGC primer was designed for binding to both the TRGC1 and TRGC2 constant genes. Amplification of TRG and TRD was done with the KAPA Real-Time Library Amplification Kit, and AMPure XP beads were used for purification between steps. Index PCR with the Nextera XT Index Kit was used to attach the Illumina sequencing adapters. An Illumina MiSeq with the V2 300 kit was used to sequence the TRG and TRD amplicons, producing 150 bp paired-end reads. For the original study's pipeline: Before any further analysis, FastQC version 0.11.8 was used to assess read quality. Reads were aligned to GenBank TRG or TRD reference genes, and CDR3 sequences were built with MiXCR version 3.0.3. Default MiXCR settings were kept, except that 3 rather than 5 consecutive nucleotides were used to assemble TRDD gene segments. VDJtools version 1.2.1 calculated N additions, CDR3 length, J segment length and clonotype sharing between samples. Out-of-frame CDR3 sequences and those containing stop codons were excluded from analysis. Infant repertoires were assessed for overlap with previously published fetal, cord blood and adult blood Vgamma9Vdelta2 repertoires. Clonotypes were called again by TCRdb from the public reads via CATT, and duplicate nucleotide sequences were then merged into one entry. These V and J calls rely on TCRdb rather than the paper's analysis. This sample is represented by around 620 delta-chain clones; roughly 8% of them were singletons. The top ten hold 13% to 15% of the sample.

Remarks on this clone: This clone's antigen is unknown. This sequence is one base from a far larger clone and is likely a read error.

The same treatment, consisting of spiramycin and/or pyrimethamine plus sulfadiazine plus folinic acid, was given to the mothers of both infected and uninfected infants. Every infant, whether infected or uninfected, was delivered at term, after more than 37 weeks of gestation. Roughly 0.96 mL of blood was used to isolate PBMCs by Lymphoprep gradient centrifugation, after which the PBMCs were cryopreserved in liquid nitrogen and shipped to Belgium. After thawing, the PBMCs were labeled with Zombie NIR viability dye and stained with antibodies against CD3, TCR gammadelta, Vgamma9 and Vdelta2. CD3+ TCRgammadelta+ T cells were sorted on a FACSAria III with a mean purity of approximately 98%. For each sample, RNA was extracted from some 10,000 sorted gammadelta T cells with the RNeasy Micro Kit. Infants were born to mothers enrolled with primary T. gondii infection during pregnancy. Peripheral blood samples from the infants were taken at an outpatient microbiology and virology center in Pavia, Italy.

Including the terminal cysteine and phenylalanine, the CDR3 comprises 18 residues. Of all the DNA, just the CDR3 is kept, 54 bases in frame from base 1. CDR1 NSMFDY and CDR2 ISSIKDK are derived from the germline V gene. V trim: 1 base; J trim: 3 bases; unmatched bases: 18. The sequencing sample was made of gamma-delta T cells from blood. The source is a child under 10 years old born to a mother with Toxoplasma gondii infection during pregnancy, either congenitally infected or uninfected (not recorded which). Recombination connected TRAV29/DV5 to TRDJ1; 7 of the junction bases match TRDD3. The DNA sequence is TGTGCAGCAAGCCCCTTCGGACTGAGGGGGATTTGCTCCGATAAACTCATCTTT. Translated, this is CAASPFGLRGICSDKLIF. The full variable domain, completed from the reference TRAV29/DV5 and TRDJ1 proteins outside the CDR3, reads DQQVKQNSPSLSVQEGRISILNCDYTNSMFDYFLWYKKYPAEGPTFLISISSIKDKNEDGRFTVFLNKSAKHLSLHIVPSQPGDSAVYFCAASPFGLRGICSDKLIFGKGTRVTVEP.